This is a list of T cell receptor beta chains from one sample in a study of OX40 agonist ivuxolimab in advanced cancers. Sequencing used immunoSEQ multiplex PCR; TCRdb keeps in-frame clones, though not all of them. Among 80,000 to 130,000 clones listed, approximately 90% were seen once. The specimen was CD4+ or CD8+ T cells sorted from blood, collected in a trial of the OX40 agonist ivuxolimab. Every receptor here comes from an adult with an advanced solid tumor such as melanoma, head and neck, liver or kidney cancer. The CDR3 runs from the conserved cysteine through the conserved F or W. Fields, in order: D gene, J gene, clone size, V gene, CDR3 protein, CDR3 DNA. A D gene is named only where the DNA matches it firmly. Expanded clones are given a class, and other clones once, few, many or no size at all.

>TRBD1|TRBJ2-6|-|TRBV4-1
CASSQDGDSSGANVLTF
TGCGCCAGCAGCCAAGATGGGGACAGCTCTGGGGCCAACGTCCTGACTTTC
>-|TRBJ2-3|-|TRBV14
CASSQVDTQYF
TGTGCCAGCAGCCAGGTAGATACGCAGTATTTT
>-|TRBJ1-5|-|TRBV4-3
CASSQMVTGNQPQHF
TGCGCCAGCAGCCAGATGGTTACAGGTAATCAGCCCCAGCATTTT
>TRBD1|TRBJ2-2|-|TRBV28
CASARPGQVTGELFF
TGTGCCAGTGCGCGACCGGGACAGGTCACCGGGGAGCTGTTTTTT
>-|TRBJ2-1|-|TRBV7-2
CASSPLGVVNEQFF
TGTGCCAGCAGCCCACTGGGAGTTGTTAATGAGCAGTTCTTC
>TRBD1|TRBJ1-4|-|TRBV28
CASSRTGSRIEKLFF
TGTGCCAGCAGTCGGACAGGGTCAAGGATTGAAAAACTGTTTTTT
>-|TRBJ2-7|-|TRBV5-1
CASSSTGISYEQYF
TGCGCCAGCAGCTCGACGGGTATTTCCTACGAGCAGTACTTC
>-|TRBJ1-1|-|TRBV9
CASSVEQDNSFSEAFF
TGTGCCAGCAGCGTAGAACAGGATAACTCTTTCTCTGAAGCTTTCTTT
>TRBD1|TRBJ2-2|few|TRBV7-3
CASSPQGTGELFF
TGTGCCAGCAGCCCACAGGGGACCGGGGAGCTGTTTTTT
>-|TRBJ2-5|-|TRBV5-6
CASSLRISSETQYF
TGTGCCAGCAGCTTGAGGATAAGCAGCGAGACCCAGTACTTC
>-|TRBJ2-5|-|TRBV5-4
CASSWGETQYF
TGTGCCAGCAGCTGGGGAGAGACCCAGTACTTC
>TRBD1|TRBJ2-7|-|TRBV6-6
CASSVWGQGANEQYF
TGTGCCAGCAGTGTTTGGGGACAGGGGGCCAACGAGCAGTACTTC
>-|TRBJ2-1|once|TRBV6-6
CASSWDSASNEQFF
TGTGCCAGCAGTTGGGACTCAGCGAGTAATGAGCAGTTCTTC
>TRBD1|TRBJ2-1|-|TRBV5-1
CASSSDRGRVDNEQFF
TGCGCCAGCAGCTCGGACAGGGGGCGAGTCGACAATGAGCAGTTCTTC
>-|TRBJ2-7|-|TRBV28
CAARGYFFEQYF
TGTGCCGCGAGAGGGTATTTCTTCGAGCAGTACTTC
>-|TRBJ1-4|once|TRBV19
CASSYGRGEKLFF
TGTGCCAGTAGTTACGGAAGGGGAGAAAAACTGTTTTTT
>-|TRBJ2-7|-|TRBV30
CAWSAGKEVEQYF
TGTGCCTGGAGTGCCGGAAAGGAGGTCGAGCAGTACTTC
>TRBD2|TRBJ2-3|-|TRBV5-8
CASSPLAGKDTQYF
TGTGCCAGCAGCCCGCTAGCGGGCAAAGATACGCAGTATTTT
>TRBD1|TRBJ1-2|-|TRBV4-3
CASSRQGGGGYTF
TGCGCCAGCAGCCGACAGGGTGGAGGGGGCTACACCTTC
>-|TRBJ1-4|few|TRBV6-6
CASSYGGGSNEKLFF
TGTGCCAGCAGTTACGGCGGGGGCTCTAATGAAAAACTGTTTTTT
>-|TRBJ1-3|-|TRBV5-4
CASSLGTGYTGNTIYF
TGTGCCAGCAGCTTGGGAACGGGATACACTGGAAACACCATATATTTT
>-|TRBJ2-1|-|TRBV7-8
CASSLLGTPMDEQFF
TGTGCCAGCAGCTTATTGGGGACACCGATGGATGAGCAGTTCTTC
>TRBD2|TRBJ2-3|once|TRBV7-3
CASSPLGTSGRLSTDTQYF
TGTGCCAGCAGCCCCCTCGGGACTAGCGGCCGCCTTAGCACAGATACGCAGTATTTT
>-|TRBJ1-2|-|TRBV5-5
CASSLGGNYGYTF
TGTGCCAGCAGCTTGGGCGGGAACTATGGCTACACCTTC
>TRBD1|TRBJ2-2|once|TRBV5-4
CASSLTGQSNTGELFF
TGTGCCAGCAGCTTGACGGGACAGTCGAACACCGGGGAGCTGTTTTTT
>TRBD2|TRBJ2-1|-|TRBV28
CASSLWASGIRDEQFF
TGTGCCAGCAGTTTATGGGCTAGCGGGATCCGTGACGAGCAGTTCTTC
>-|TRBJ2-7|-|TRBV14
CASSQLSYEQYF
TGTGCCAGCAGCCAGTTATCCTACGAGCAGTACTTC
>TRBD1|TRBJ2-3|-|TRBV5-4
CASSLRAGGLSTDTQYF
TGTGCCAGCAGCTTAAGAGCAGGGGGCTTGAGCACAGATACGCAGTATTTT
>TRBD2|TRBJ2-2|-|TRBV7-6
CASSRLAGGGTGELFF
TGTGCCAGCAGCAGACTAGCGGGAGGTGGAACCGGGGAGCTGTTTTTT
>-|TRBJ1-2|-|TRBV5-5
CASSLTGYGYTF
TGTGCCAGCAGCTTGACGGGATATGGCTACACCTTC
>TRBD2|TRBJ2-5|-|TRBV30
CAWSLALTSGRAGAPYF
TGTGCCTGGAGTTTGGCCCTTACTAGCGGGAGGGCCGGGGCCCCCTACTTC
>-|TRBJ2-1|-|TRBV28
CATTAYRVMGEQFF
TGTGCCACCACCGCCTACAGGGTCATGGGGGAGCAGTTCTTC
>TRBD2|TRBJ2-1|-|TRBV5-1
CASSALAESYNEQFF
TGCGCCAGCAGCGCGCTAGCGGAATCCTACAATGAGCAGTTCTTC
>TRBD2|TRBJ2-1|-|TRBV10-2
CASSFPGGPEEQFF
TGCGCCAGCAGTTTTCCGGGAGGGCCCGAAGAGCAGTTCTTC
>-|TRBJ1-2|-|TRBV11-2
CASSSDIYGYTF
TGTGCCAGCAGCTCGGACATCTATGGCTACACCTTC
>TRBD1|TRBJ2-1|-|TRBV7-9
CASGGRTGGPGNEQFF
TGTGCCAGCGGCGGGCGGACAGGGGGCCCTGGCAATGAGCAGTTCTTC
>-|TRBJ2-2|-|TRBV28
CASNDLNTGELFF
TGTGCCAGCAATGACTTGAACACCGGGGAGCTGTTTTTT
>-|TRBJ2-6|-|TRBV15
CATSREGVAGANVLTF
TGTGCCACCAGCAGAGAGGGGGTCGCTGGGGCCAACGTCCTGACTTTC
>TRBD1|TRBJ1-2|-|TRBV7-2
CASSLLEQGAGYTF
TGTGCCAGCAGCTTACTAGAACAGGGGGCCGGCTACACCTTC
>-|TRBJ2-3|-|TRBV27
CASSFSPPTGTDTQYF
TGTGCCAGCAGTTTCTCCCCCCCGACCGGGACAGATACGCAGTATTTT
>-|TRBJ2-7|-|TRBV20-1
CSAVGLYEQYF
TGCAGTGCGGTGGGGCTCTACGAGCAGTACTTC
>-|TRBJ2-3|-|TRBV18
CASSLRGLGTDTQYF
TGTGCCAGCTCTCTCAGGGGTTTGGGCACAGATACGCAGTATTTT
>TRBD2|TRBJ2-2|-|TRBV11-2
CASSSRAGGITGELFF
TGTGCCAGCAGCTCCAGAGCGGGAGGAATCACCGGGGAGCTGTTTTTT
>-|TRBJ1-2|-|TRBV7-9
CASSEDIYGYTF
TGTGCCAGCAGCGAGGACATCTATGGCTACACCTTC
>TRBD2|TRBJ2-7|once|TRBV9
CASSLSSGNAYEQYF
TGTGCCAGCAGCCTATCTAGCGGAAACGCCTACGAGCAGTACTTC
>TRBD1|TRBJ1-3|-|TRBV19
CASSSHPGTVGNTIYF
TGTGCCAGTAGTTCTCATCCCGGGACAGTTGGAAACACCATATATTTT
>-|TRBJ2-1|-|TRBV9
CASSTQGLFDEQFF
TGTGCCAGCAGCACCCAAGGACTATTCGATGAGCAGTTCTTC
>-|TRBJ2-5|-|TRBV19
CASSMGRETQYF
TGTGCCAGTAGCATGGGGAGGGAGACCCAGTACTTC
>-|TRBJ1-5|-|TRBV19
CASAMGVGQPQHF
TGTGCCAGTGCCATGGGGGTGGGCCAGCCCCAGCATTTT
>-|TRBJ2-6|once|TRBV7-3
CASSSTRSGANVLTF
TGTGCCAGCAGCTCAACTAGGTCCGGGGCCAACGTCCTGACTTTC
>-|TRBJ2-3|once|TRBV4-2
CASSQDRVGEFSTDTQYF
TGTGCCAGCAGCCAAGATCGGGTGGGAGAGTTTAGCACAGATACGCAGTATTTT
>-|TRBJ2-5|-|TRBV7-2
CASSFETRWETQYF
TGTGCCAGCAGCTTTGAGACTAGGTGGGAGACCCAGTACTTC
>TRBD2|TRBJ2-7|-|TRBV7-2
CASSLQPGGLAYEQYF
TGTGCCAGCAGCCTCCAGCCGGGAGGGCTAGCCTACGAGCAGTACTTC
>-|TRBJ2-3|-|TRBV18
CASSPGEADTQYF
TGTGCCAGCTCACCAGGCGAAGCAGATACGCAGTATTTT
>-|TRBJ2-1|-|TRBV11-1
CASSLVGARYNEQFF
TGTGCCAGCAGCTTAGTGGGGGCCCGCTACAATGAGCAGTTCTTC
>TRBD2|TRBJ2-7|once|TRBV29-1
CSVRLAGRSYEQYF
TGCAGCGTAAGACTAGCGGGACGGTCCTACGAGCAGTACTTC
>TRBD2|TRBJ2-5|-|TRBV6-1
CASRLAGGLSETQYF
TGTGCCAGCAGACTAGCGGGAGGGTTATCAGAGACCCAGTACTTC
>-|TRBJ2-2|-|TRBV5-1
CASSVRADTGELFF
TGCGCCAGCAGCGTCAGGGCGGACACCGGGGAGCTGTTTTTT
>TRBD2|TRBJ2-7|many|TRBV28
CASSLLAGEEYEQYF
TGTGCCAGCAGTTTACTAGCGGGAGAGGAATACGAGCAGTACTTC